The T cell receptor beta chain described here comes from a study of blood T cells in healthy people across ages. Sample-barcoded 5' priming and a J-beta primer mix drove a second PCR of roughly 6 to 12 cycles. Using its own MiXCR run on the 5' RACE reads, TCRdb lists one record per CDR3 protein. The sample holds around 1,500,000 distinct CDR3 sequences, approximately 30% seen once. The receptor comes from a woman aged 25 to 39 in good health. The sequencing input was blood.

The CDR3 sequence: CSARDRRTSGRYTQYF. DNA for the CDR3: TGCAGTGCTAGAGATCGGAGGACTAGCGGGCGATATACGCAGTATTTT. This rearrangement joins TRBV20-1 to TRBJ2-3; 11 nucleotides align to TRBD2. This CDR3 is 16 amino acids long. V dropped 0 bases and J dropped 7; count of bases not matched to a gene: 9. From germline, CDR1 is DFQATT and CDR2 SNEGSKA (reference sequence).